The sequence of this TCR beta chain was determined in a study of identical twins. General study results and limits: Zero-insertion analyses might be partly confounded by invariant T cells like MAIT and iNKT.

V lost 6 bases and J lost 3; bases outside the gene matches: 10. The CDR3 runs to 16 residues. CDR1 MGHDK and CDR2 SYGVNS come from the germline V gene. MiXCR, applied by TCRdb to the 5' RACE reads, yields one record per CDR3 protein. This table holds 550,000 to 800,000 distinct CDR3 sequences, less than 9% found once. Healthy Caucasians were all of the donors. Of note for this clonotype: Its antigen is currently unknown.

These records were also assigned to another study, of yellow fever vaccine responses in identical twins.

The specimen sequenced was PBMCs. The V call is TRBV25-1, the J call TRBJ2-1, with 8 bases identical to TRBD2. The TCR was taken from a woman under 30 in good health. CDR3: CASSPGSGGSYNEQFF. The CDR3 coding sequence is TGTGCCAGCAGCCCCGGCTCGGGAGGGAGCTACAATGAGCAGTTCTTC.